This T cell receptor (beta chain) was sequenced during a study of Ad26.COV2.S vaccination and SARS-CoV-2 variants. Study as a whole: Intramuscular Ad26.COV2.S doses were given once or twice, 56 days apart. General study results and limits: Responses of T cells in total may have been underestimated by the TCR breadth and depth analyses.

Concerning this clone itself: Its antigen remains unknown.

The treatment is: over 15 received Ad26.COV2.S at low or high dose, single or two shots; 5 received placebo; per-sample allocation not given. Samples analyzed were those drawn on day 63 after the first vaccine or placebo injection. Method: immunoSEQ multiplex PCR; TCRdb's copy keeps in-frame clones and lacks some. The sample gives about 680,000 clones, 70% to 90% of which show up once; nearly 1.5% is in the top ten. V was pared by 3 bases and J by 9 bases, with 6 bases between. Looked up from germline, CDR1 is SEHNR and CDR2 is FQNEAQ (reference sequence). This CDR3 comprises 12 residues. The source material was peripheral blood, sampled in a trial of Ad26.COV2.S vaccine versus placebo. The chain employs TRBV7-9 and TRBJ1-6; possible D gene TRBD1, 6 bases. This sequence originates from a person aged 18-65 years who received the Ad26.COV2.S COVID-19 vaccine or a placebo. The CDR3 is CASSLGASPLHF. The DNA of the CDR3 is TGTGCCAGCAGCTTGGGGGCTTCACCCCTCCACTTT.